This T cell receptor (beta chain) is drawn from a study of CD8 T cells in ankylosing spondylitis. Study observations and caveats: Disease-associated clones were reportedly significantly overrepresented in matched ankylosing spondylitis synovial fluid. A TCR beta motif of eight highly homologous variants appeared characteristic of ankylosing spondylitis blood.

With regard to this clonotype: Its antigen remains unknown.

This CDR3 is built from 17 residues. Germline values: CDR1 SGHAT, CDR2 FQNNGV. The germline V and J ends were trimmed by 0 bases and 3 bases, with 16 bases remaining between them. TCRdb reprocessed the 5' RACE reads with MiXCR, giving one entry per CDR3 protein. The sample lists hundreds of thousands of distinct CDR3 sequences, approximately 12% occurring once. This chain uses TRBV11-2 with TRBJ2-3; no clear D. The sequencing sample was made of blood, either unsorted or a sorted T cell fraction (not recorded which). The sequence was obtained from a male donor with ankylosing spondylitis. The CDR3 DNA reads TGTGCCAGCAGCTTAGATCGGTTGCAGGCAACGACAGATACGCAGTATTTT. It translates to CASSLDRLQATTDTQYF.